This is a list of T cell receptor beta chains from one sample in a study of cytomegalovirus exposure and HLA in healthy donors. Profiling relied on immunoSEQ multiplex PCR, and the TCRdb table lists in-frame clones only, not all of them. The repertoire holds some 150,000 clones, with around 77% as singletons. Sequenced material: PBMCs. The origin of the receptors is a man in his thirties or forties in good health and CMV-seropositive. Each CDR3 is given with its conserved first and last residue. The D gene is left open where the match is weak. Some rows have no size entry. The others give once, few or many, or a class for an expanded clone.

d_gene	v_gene	abundance	j_gene	CDR3nt	CDR3aa
TRBD1	TRBV30	.	TRBJ2-7	TGTGCCTGGAGTGTCCCGGGACAGGGAAGCTCCTACGAGCAGTACTTC	CAWSVPGQGSSYEQYF
.	TRBV29-1	.	TRBJ2-2	TGCAGCGTTGATTCTACTCGCGGCACCGGGGAGCTGTTTTTT	CSVDSTRGTGELFF
TRBD2	TRBV4-1	.	TRBJ2-4	TGCGCCAGCAGCCAATCGCGGACTAGCGGGGGGGCCCTCGCCAAAAACATTCAGTACTTC	CASSQSRTSGGALAKNIQYF
.	TRBV5-1	few	TRBJ1-5	TGCGCCAGCAGCTTGGAAACAGGGATAGGTCAGCCCCAGCATTTT	CASSLETGIGQPQHF
TRBD1	TRBV4-1	.	TRBJ1-2	TGCGCCAGCAGCTCGGGACAGGGACAGGCGGCCTATGGCTACACCTTC	CASSSGQGQAAYGYTF
.	TRBV7-9	few	TRBJ1-1	TGTGCCAGCAGCTTAGCCATAGACACTGAAGCTTTCTTT	CASSLAIDTEAFF
TRBD1	TRBV6-4	.	TRBJ1-5	TGTGCCAGCAGTCGACAGGGGGGGATAATCAATCAGCCCCAGCATTTT	CASSRQGGIINQPQHF
TRBD1	TRBV19	once	TRBJ2-7	TGTGCCACCAACCCCGGGACAGGGCCCTCCGAGCAGTACTTC	CATNPGTGPSEQYF
.	TRBV15	.	TRBJ1-4	TGTGCCACCAGCAGGGTAGCAACTAATGAAAAACTGTTTTTT	CATSRVATNEKLFF
.	TRBV27	few	TRBJ1-2	TGTGCCAGCAGTTATCCGCAGTTTCAGGGCGGCTATGGCTACACCTTC	CASSYPQFQGGYGYTF
.	TRBV5-1	few	TRBJ1-2	TGCGCCAGCAGCTTGCCCGGGACTCTCGAGGCGGGTGGCTACACCTTC	CASSLPGTLEAGGYTF
.	TRBV5-7	.	TRBJ2-5	TGTGCCAGCAGCTCGTTACAGGAGTTAACAGAGACCCAGTACTTC	CASSSLQELTETQYF
.	TRBV7-3	.	TRBJ2-1	TGTGCCAGCAGCTACACATACGGAGGCAATGAGCAGTTCTTC	CASSYTYGGNEQFF
.	TRBV7-3	.	TRBJ2-1	TGTGCCAGCAGCCACCCGGACTACCTTGGGAATGAGCAGTTCTTC	CASSHPDYLGNEQFF
.	TRBV7-9	.	TRBJ2-7	TGTGCCAGCAGCGTCTACAGGGTGGGGACCTACGAGCAGTACTTC	CASSVYRVGTYEQYF
TRBD1	TRBV9	few	TRBJ1-3	TGTGCCAGCAGCGGACAGGGGGCTGGTGGAAACACCATATATTTT	CASSGQGAGGNTIYF
TRBD1	TRBV29-1	.	TRBJ1-5	TGCAGCGTTGTGGGACAGAGCAATCAGCCCCAGCATTTT	CSVVGQSNQPQHF
.	TRBV13	.	TRBJ2-3	TGTGCCAGCAGCCCGCAGGGGACGGATACGCAGTATTTT	CASSPQGTDTQYF
TRBD1	TRBV10-1	.	TRBJ1-3	TGCGCCAGCAGTGAGTCGACTCTACGCCCGGGACAGCTCTTCGGGACCATATATTTT	CASSESTLRPGQLFGTIYF
TRBD1	TRBV10-3	.	TRBJ1-5	TGTGCCATCAGTGGGACAGGGGGCCATCAGCCCCAGCATTTT	CAISGTGGHQPQHF
.	TRBV6-5	.	TRBJ2-3	TGTGCCAGCAGTTCTACCACAGATACGCAGTATTTT	CASSSTTDTQYF
.	TRBV7-5	.	TRBJ1-2	TGTGTCAGAAGCTTTGAAAGGGACAACACGCGATGGGACTATGGCTACACCTTC	CVRSFERDNTRWDYGYTF
.	TRBV4-1	.	TRBJ1-6	TGCGCCAGCAGCCAGCCTCTACGGGATTTCATCCTCCACTTT	CASSQPLRDFILHF
TRBD2	TRBV5-4	.	TRBJ2-5	TGTGCCAGCAGCTTTCAGGGAGGGGAAGAGACCCAGTACTTC	CASSFQGGEETQYF
TRBD1	TRBV10-3	.	TRBJ2-1	TGTGCCATCAGTGAGAATCCGGGACAGAGTTACAATGAGCAGTTCTTC	CAISENPGQSYNEQFF
.	TRBV25-1	.	TRBJ1-2	TGTGCCAGCACCCCGGGTTGGGGAGGTGGCTACACCTTC	CASTPGWGGGYTF
.	TRBV15	.	TRBJ2-7	TGTGCCACCAGCAGAGACCGGGACTGGTACGAGCAGTACTTC	CATSRDRDWYEQYF
TRBD1	TRBV5-1	few	TRBJ1-4	TGCGCCAGCAGCTGGACAGGGGAACCTAATGAAAAACTGTTTTTT	CASSWTGEPNEKLFF
.	TRBV9	.	TRBJ2-7	TGTGCCAGCAGCGTAGCCTCAGTCGGGAGCTCCTACGAGCAGTACTTC	CASSVASVGSSYEQYF
.	TRBV6-5	.	TRBJ2-3	TGTGCCAGCAGTTACCTAGCCAGCACAGATACGCAGTATTTT	CASSYLASTDTQYF
TRBD2	TRBV5-1	.	TRBJ2-5	TGCGCCAGCAGCACGGGACTAGCGGGGGGTAACCAAGAGACCCAGTACTTC	CASSTGLAGGNQETQYF